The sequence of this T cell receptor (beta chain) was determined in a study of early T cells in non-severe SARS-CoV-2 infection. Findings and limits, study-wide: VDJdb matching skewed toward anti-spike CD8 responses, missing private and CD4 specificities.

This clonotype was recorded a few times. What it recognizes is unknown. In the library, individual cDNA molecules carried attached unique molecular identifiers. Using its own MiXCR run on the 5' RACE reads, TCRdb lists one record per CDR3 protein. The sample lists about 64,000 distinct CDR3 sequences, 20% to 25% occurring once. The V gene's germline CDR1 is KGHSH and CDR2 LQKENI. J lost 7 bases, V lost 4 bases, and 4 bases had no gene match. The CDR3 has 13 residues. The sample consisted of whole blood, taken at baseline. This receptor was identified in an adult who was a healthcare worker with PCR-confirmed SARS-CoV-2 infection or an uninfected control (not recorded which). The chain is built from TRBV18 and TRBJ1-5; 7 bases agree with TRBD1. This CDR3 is CASSLQGDQPQHF. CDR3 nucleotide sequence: TGTGCCAGCTCACTTCAGGGGGACCAGCCCCAGCATTTT.